This T cell receptor (beta chain) appears in the sequencing data of a study of beta chain features in type 1 diabetes. Study-wide background: Similarity in age, gender and cell yields was seen between patients and healthy donors. Findings of the study overall: Reduced insertions and increased deletions marked VDJ junctions in type 1 diabetes patients. Shorter templates might be favored by PCR, and equally so in patients and in controls.

Expressed TCRB transcripts got sequenced, as all isolated RNA was reverse transcribed. Profiled with immunoSEQ multiplex PCR; TCRdb holds only in-frame clones, not every one. The table has around 350,000 clones, 10% to 15% seen once. Germline CDR1 is MDHEN and CDR2 is SYDVKM. With 4 bases removed from V and 6 bases from J, the gap between germline ends came to 15 bases. The CDR3 spans 15 residues. This clone was seen a handful of times. Its antigen is not known. V usage is TRBV28 and J usage is TRBJ2-2, with a tentative D call TRBD1 (8 bases). This TCR was sampled from a man younger than 35 in good health. The sample was naive CD4+ T cells from blood. CDR3 in DNA: TGTGCCAGCAGTTACAGGACAGGGAGGGCCGGGGAGCTGTTTTTT. Translation gives CASSYRTGRAGELFF.